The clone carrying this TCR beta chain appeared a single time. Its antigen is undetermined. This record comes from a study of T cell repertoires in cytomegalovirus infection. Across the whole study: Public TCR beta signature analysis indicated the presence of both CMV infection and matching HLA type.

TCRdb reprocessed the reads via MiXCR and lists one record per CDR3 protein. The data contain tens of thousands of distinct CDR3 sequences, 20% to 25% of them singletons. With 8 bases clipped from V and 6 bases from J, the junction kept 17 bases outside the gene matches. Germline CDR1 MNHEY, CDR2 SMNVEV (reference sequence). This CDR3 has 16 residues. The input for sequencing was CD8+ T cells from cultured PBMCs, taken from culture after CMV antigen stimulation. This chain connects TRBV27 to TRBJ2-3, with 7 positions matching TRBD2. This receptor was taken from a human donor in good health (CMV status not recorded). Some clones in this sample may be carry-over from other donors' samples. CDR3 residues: CASSWTSTSPRDTQYF. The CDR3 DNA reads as TGTGCCAGCTCCTGGACCTCGACTAGCCCCCGGGATACGCAGTATTTT.